This is a list of T cell receptor beta chains from one sample in a study of post-analysis software for immune sequencing data. From the PCR reads, TCRdb called clonotypes with MiXCR, one entry per CDR3 protein. In the table there are roughly 570,000 distinct CDR3 sequences, roughly 34% of which are singletons. Sequencing input: blood. The receptors come from a girl aged 2-17 years with multiple sclerosis. The CDR3 runs from the conserved cysteine through the conserved F or W. The D gene is left open where the match is weak. Only part of the rows carry a size: once, few, many, or a class if the clone is expanded.

clone size,J gene,V gene,D gene,CDR3 DNA,CDR3 protein
.,TRBJ2-6,TRBV7-9,.,TGTGCCAGCAGCTTAGGTGGAAGAGACCCTGGGGCCAACGTCCTGACTTTC,CASSLGGRDPGANVLTF
.,TRBJ2-3,TRBV7-6,TRBD2,TGTGCCAGCAGCTTAAGTGACGGGGGGTTCGTGGGCACAGATACGCAGTATTTT,CASSLSDGGFVGTDTQYF
.,TRBJ2-5,TRBV5-4,TRBD1,TGTGCCAGCAGCTCCCCTGACAGGGGACAGACCCAGTACTTC,CASSSPDRGQTQYF
few,TRBJ2-3,TRBV20-1,.,TGCAGTGCTGACCGACTCAGGGGCACAGATACGCAGTATTTT,CSADRLRGTDTQYF
.,TRBJ2-7,TRBV20-1,TRBD2,TGCAGTGTCCCGCGGGGGGTTCACTACAATGAGCAGTACTTC,CSVPRGVHYNEQYF
.,TRBJ2-5,TRBV9,.,TGTGCCAGCAGCGTATTAGGGAGGGGGGAGACCCAGTACTTC,CASSVLGRGETQYF
.,TRBJ2-3,TRBV5-1,TRBD2,TGCGCCACCACTGCGGGAGGCCCAGATACGCAGTATTTT,CATTAGGPDTQYF
.,TRBJ2-3,TRBV10-3,TRBD2,TGTGCCATCAGCGCCGGACTAGCGGGGGGGCCCGGCACAGATACGCAGTATTTT,CAISAGLAGGPGTDTQYF
.,TRBJ2-7,TRBV20-1,.,TGCAGTGCTAGAGCCAGGAATTACGAGCAGTACTTC,CSARARNYEQYF
many,TRBJ2-5,TRBV2,.,TGTGCCAGCAGCCTTCAGGGGCCCCAAGAGACCCAGTACTTC,CASSLQGPQETQYF
.,TRBJ1-1,TRBV7-9,.,TGTGCCAGCACCGACGGGGTGTGGGGCACTGAAGCTTTCTTT,CASTDGVWGTEAFF
few,TRBJ2-5,TRBV5-1,TRBD2,TGCGCCAGCAGCCTGACGACTAGCGGGGTAGAGACCCAGTACTTC,CASSLTTSGVETQYF
many,TRBJ2-1,TRBV9,.,TGTGCCAGCAGCTTACGGGGCCCATCCTACAATGAGCAGTTCTTC,CASSLRGPSYNEQFF
.,TRBJ2-1,TRBV7-8,.,TGTGCCAGCAGCTTAGCGGACCACCGAAGATTCTACAATGGGCAGTTCTTC,CASSLADHRRFYNGQFF
.,TRBJ2-4,TRBV5-1,.,TGCGCCAGCAGCTTGGACGGCAGGGGGGCAAGTAACATTCAGTACTTC,CASSLDGRGASNIQYF
few,TRBJ2-1,TRBV6-2/TRBV6-3,.,TGTGCCAGCAGTTACACGCCGCAACCCTCCTACAATGAGCAGTTCTTC,CASSYTPQPSYNEQFF
.,TRBJ2-3,TRBV6-5,.,TGTGCCAGCAGTTTGGGCGACGGCACAGATACGCAGTATTTT,CASSLGDGTDTQYF
.,TRBJ2-3,TRBV3-1,.,TGTGCCAGCAGCCAAGCGGGTAGGTCTGGCACAGATACGCAGTATTTT,CASSQAGRSGTDTQYF
.,TRBJ2-3,TRBV28,.,TGTGCCAGCGTGCAAGCAGATACGCAGTATTTT,CASVQADTQYF
.,TRBJ2-6,TRBV12-3/TRBV12-4,.,TGTGCCAGCAGCTCACCGGGGTGGGTCTCCCAGGGGGCCAACGTCCTGACTTTC,CASSSPGWVSQGANVLTF
many,TRBJ2-5,TRBV18,.,TGTGCCAGCTCACCACTAGTCGCGGAGACCCAGTACTTC,CASSPLVAETQYF
.,TRBJ1-1,TRBV29-1,.,TGCAGCGTTGAAGGGCACAACACTGAAGCTTTCTTT,CSVEGHNTEAFF
.,TRBJ2-5,TRBV7-9,TRBD2,TGTGCCGCATCGCCGGGGGGAGAGACCCAGTACTTC,CAASPGGETQYF
many,TRBJ1-2,TRBV6-5,.,TGTGCCAGCAGTTCTAGACGGACACAAAACTATGGCTACACCTTC,CASSSRRTQNYGYTF
.,TRBJ2-5,TRBV2,TRBD1,TGTGCCAGCAGTCCGGGACAGGGGCCAGAGACCCAGTACTTC,CASSPGQGPETQYF
few,TRBJ1-2,TRBV11-2,.,TGTGCCAGCAGCCCACTACAGGGTCTAGGAGTCAATGGCTACACCTTC,CASSPLQGLGVNGYTF
few,TRBJ2-5,TRBV20-1,.,TGCAGTGCCCCCTCTAGAGATAATTGGGCAGAGACCCAGTACTTC,CSAPSRDNWAETQYF
few,TRBJ2-4,TRBV20-1,TRBD2,TGCAGTGCGATAGCGGGGCAAAACATTCAGTACTTC,CSAIAGQNIQYF
.,TRBJ2-7,TRBV20-1,TRBD2,TGCAGTGCTAGAGGGACTAGCGATTACGAGCAGTACTTC,CSARGTSDYEQYF
many,TRBJ2-6,TRBV28,.,TGTGCCAGCAGTTCCCCGGGCCGATCTGGGGCCAACGTCCTGACTTTC,CASSSPGRSGANVLTF
many,TRBJ2-1,TRBV5-1,.,TGCGCCAGCAGCTTGGGACCGGGGGCCTCCTACAATGAGCAGTTCTTC,CASSLGPGASYNEQFF
.,TRBJ2-7,TRBV20-1,TRBD2,TGCAGTGCTAGCTTGCTAGCGGGGGGGCAATCCTACGAGCAGTACTTC,CSASLLAGGQSYEQYF
.,TRBJ2-1,TRBV24-1,.,TGTGCCACCAGTGTAACAGGGTCGGGGAATGAGCAGTTCTTC,CATSVTGSGNEQFF
.,TRBJ2-5,TRBV18,.,TGTGCCGGCTCACCAGTCGAGGGATGGTTAGAGACCCAGTACTTC,CAGSPVEGWLETQYF
few,TRBJ2-5,TRBV9,.,TGTGCCAGCAGCGTCGACCCCCTAGGGCAAAAAGAGACCCAGTACTTC,CASSVDPLGQKETQYF
few,TRBJ2-7,TRBV21-1,.,TGTGCCAAACTAGCGGGGGGCTCCTACGAGCAGTACTTC,CAKLAGGSYEQYF
.,TRBJ2-7,TRBV7-2,.,TGTGCCAGCAGCTTGAGGGTGGGTGAAATTAGGTCCTACGAGCAGTACTTC,CASSLRVGEIRSYEQYF
few,TRBJ2-5,TRBV6-5,TRBD1,TGTGCCAGCAGTTCATCCGGACAGGGAAATTTTCTGGGAGAGACCCAGTACTTC,CASSSSGQGNFLGETQYF
.,TRBJ2-2,TRBV7-3,TRBD2,TGTGCCAGCAGCACCCCTCTAGCGGGGACTCCGACCGGGGAGCTGTTTTTT,CASSTPLAGTPTGELFF
.,TRBJ2-5,TRBV10-2,TRBD2,TGCGCCAGCCAGCGGGGTGGGAAAGAGACCCAGTACTTC,CASQRGGKETQYF
few,TRBJ1-5,TRBV28,.,TGTGCCAGCACCTTACAGGGAAATATACGGCCCCAGCATTTT,CASTLQGNIRPQHF
.,TRBJ2-1,TRBV5-6,TRBD2,TGTGCCAGCAGCTTTCGGGAGGTAAATGAGCAGTTCTTC,CASSFREVNEQFF
.,TRBJ2-1,TRBV4-1,.,TGCGCCAGCAGCCAAGGAGAGGGCACGGGACTGATCTACAATGAGCAGTTCTTC,CASSQGEGTGLIYNEQFF
.,TRBJ1-2,TRBV15,.,TGTGCCACCAGCAGATCGACACGGAAAACAAACTATGGCTACACCTTC,CATSRSTRKTNYGYTF
.,TRBJ2-7,TRBV15,.,TGTGCCACCAGCAGAGACTACGAGCTGTCCTACGAGCAGTACTTC,CATSRDYELSYEQYF
medium-sized,TRBJ1-1,TRBV3-1,.,TGTGCCAGCACCCTGACCCGCGGAACTGAAGCTTTCTTT,CASTLTRGTEAFF
.,TRBJ1-2,TRBV12-3/TRBV12-4,.,TGTGCCAGCAGATCCGGGCCGAACTATGGCTACACCTTC,CASRSGPNYGYTF
many,TRBJ2-5,TRBV10-3,.,TGTGCCACCGAGGGGGACTCTGAGACCCAGTACTTC,CATEGDSETQYF